These T cell receptor beta chains were read from a single sample in a study of cytomegalovirus exposure and HLA in healthy donors. Method: immunoSEQ multiplex PCR; TCRdb's copy keeps in-frame clones and lacks some. The repertoire holds about 98,000 clones, with over 80% as singletons. The sequenced sample consisted of PBMCs. These receptors were obtained from a female donor in good health and CMV-seropositive. CDR3s include the opening cysteine and the closing phenylalanine or tryptophan. The order of the fields is V gene, clone size, J gene, CDR3 protein. Expanded clones get a size class; other rows say once, few or many, or leave the size out.

TRBV27	.	TRBJ2-3	CASSFGGADTQYF
TRBV9	.	TRBJ2-5	CASSVGGVRMETQYF
TRBV7-9	few	TRBJ1-6	CASSMGGSPLHF
TRBV6-5	.	TRBJ1-1	CASSSTGASEAFF
TRBV28	.	TRBJ1-2	CASSLASRGRGYGYTF
TRBV19	.	TRBJ1-1	CASSIDLGRGTEAFF
TRBV19	.	TRBJ1-1	CASSIGGGEAFF
TRBV7-6	.	TRBJ1-2	CASSHRAAGNYGYTF
TRBV5-1	.	TRBJ1-1	CASSLGDRGRRTEAFF
TRBV7-2	.	TRBJ2-3	CASSLLAGGPIDTQYF
TRBV19	once	TRBJ1-3	CASRSGTAPGNTIYF
TRBV27	.	TRBJ1-1	CASHISMNTEAFF
TRBV19	once	TRBJ2-1	CASSIVRERGEQFF
TRBV7-8	.	TRBJ1-2	CASSLVGGLLLDYGYTF
TRBV27	.	TRBJ1-2	CASSERDSKGYTF
TRBV13	.	TRBJ2-5	CASSLGTGGFETQYF
TRBV6-4	few	TRBJ1-2	CAKLFNYGYTF
TRBV27	.	TRBJ1-4	CASSLYPPTQGRDEKLFF
TRBV18	.	TRBJ2-2	CASSPNSGENTGELFF
TRBV4-1	.	TRBJ2-2	CASSLFSGAGGNTGELFF
TRBV5-6	.	TRBJ1-2	CASSLSGRAYGYTF
TRBV5-6	.	TRBJ2-7	CASSLAALAYEQYF
TRBV19	once	TRBJ2-1	CASSLRRESLRYNEQFF
TRBV7-9	.	TRBJ2-1	CASSLGGGAEFF
TRBV29-1	.	TRBJ2-1	CSVGRTGIYNEQFF
TRBV5-1	.	TRBJ2-5	CASSQTSGRSQETQYF
TRBV25-1	.	TRBJ2-2	CASSDRTSGRASTGELFF